The T cell receptor beta chain described here comes from a study of blood T cells in healthy people across ages. The study, taken as a whole, reports: Aged donors had fewer naive CD4+ cells and lower diversity than long-lived donors. A strong correlation between TCR beta diversity and naive T cell percentage was seen.

Sample donors were healthy Caucasian individuals that came from Russia, aged roughly 6 to 95. Each sample used at least 6 million PBMCs. Trimming shortened V by 3 bases and J by 7 bases, and 18 bases separated the two germline ends. The CDR3 has 16 amino acids. From germline, CDR1 is KGHDR and CDR2 SFDVKD. This clonotype has just a few counts. Its antigen is still unknown. A second PCR, run for roughly 6 to 11 cycles, used a sample-barcoded 5' primer plus a J-beta primer mix. MiXCR was run by TCRdb on the 5' RACE reads, yielding one entry per CDR3 protein. The table includes 2 million or so distinct CDR3 sequences, around 48% detected once.

This receptor was taken from a middle-aged woman in good health. The gene calls are TRBV24-1 and TRBJ2-4; D possibly uses TRBD1 or TRBD2 (5 bases each). Material for sequencing was blood. The CDR3 region has the DNA TGTGCCACCAGTGATCGGGGACCCCGGGCAGGGAACATTCAGTACTTC. Encoded protein: CATSDRGPRAGNIQYF.